A single sample is the source of the 20 T cell receptor beta chains below, sequenced in a study of OX40 agonist ivuxolimab in advanced cancers. Only in-frame clones appear in the TCRdb table, and some are missing; sequencing was by immunoSEQ multiplex PCR. The table includes approximately 76,000 clones, 70% to 90% detected once. The starting material was CD4+ or CD8+ T cells sorted from blood, obtained in a trial of the OX40 agonist ivuxolimab. The receptors come from an adult with an advanced solid tumor such as melanoma, head and neck, liver or kidney cancer.

The chain joins TRBV9 to TRBJ1-2, with 11 bases lining up with TRBD1. Germline values: CDR1 SGDLS, CDR2 YYNGEE. The J segment lost 7 bases and the V segment lost 4 bases, leaving 9 bases of the junction unmatched. The length of the CDR3 is 15 residues. CDR3 loop: CASSSHGQGAGGYTF. DNA of the CDR3: TGTGCCAGCAGCTCTCACGGACAGGGGGCTGGTGGCTACACCTTC.

This clone has a handful of counts. V gene TRBV2 combines with J gene TRBJ2-3; 11 positions agree with TRBD2. The germline gives CDR1 SNHLY, CDR2 FYNNEI. The CDR3 consists of 17 residues. Trimming at V came to 0 bases and at J to 0 bases, leaving 2 bases not matched to a gene. CDR3 sequence: CASSEAPSGRSTDTQYF. For the CDR3, the DNA is TGTGCCAGCAGTGAAGCCCCTAGCGGGAGGAGCACAGATACGCAGTATTTT.

This sequence joins TRBV11-2 and TRBJ1-3, with no clear D. The CDR3 runs 14 residues. Trimming left V 5 bases short and J 0 bases short, with 8 bases between. Germline loops: CDR1 SGHAT, CDR2 FQNNGV. The chain's CDR3 is CASSRTDSGNTIYF. CDR3 DNA: TGTGCCAGCAGCCGGACTGACTCTGGAAACACCATATATTTT.

This chain links TRBV5-1 with TRBJ2-3; D is undetermined. Trimming stripped 0 bases from V and 6 bases from J, with 8 bases between. Per the germline V gene, CDR1 is SGHRS and CDR2 is YFSETQ. The CDR3 has 13 residues. This CDR3 is CASSLGLGDTQYF. The CDR3 bases are TGCGCCAGCAGCTTGGGTCTGGGGGATACGCAGTATTTT.

This clone was found once. V usage is TRBV4-1 and J usage is TRBJ2-7, with 10 bases fitting TRBD2. In germline, CDR1 is MGHRA, CDR2 YSYEKL. This CDR3 has 16 amino acids. The V segment lost 0 bases and the J segment 4 bases; nucleotides outside the gene matches: 6. The CDR3 coding sequence is TGCGCCAGCAGCCAAGATGCCGGGACTAGCGTGTACGAGCAGTACTTC. Translated, it gives CASSQDAGTSVYEQYF.

The chain joins TRBV4-3 to TRBJ1-2, with D possibly being TRBD1 (6 bases). Trimming stripped 2 bases from V and 6 bases from J, with 10 bases between. From germline, CDR1 is LGHNA and CDR2 YSLEER. This CDR3 region has 13 residues. CDR3 sequence: CASSQPTGDGYTF. Here the CDR3 DNA reads TGCGCCAGCAGCCAACCGACAGGAGATGGCTACACCTTC.

V usage is TRBV5-8 and J usage is TRBJ2-2; maybe TRBD2 (5 bases). Germline V CDR1 and CDR2: SGHTS, YDEGEE. Trimming removed 2 bases from V and 0 bases from J, with 14 bases in between. This CDR3 contains 17 residues. CDR3 coding DNA: TGTGCCAGCAGCTTTCGGTATGGAGGTTCGAACACCGGGGAGCTGTTTTTT. It encodes CASSFRYGGSNTGELFF.

The V and J genes are TRBV10-2 and TRBJ2-7; D gene unclear. CDR1 and CDR2 (germline): WSHSY, SAAADI. V lost 3 bases, J lost 2 bases, and 11 bases lay in between. The CDR3 is made up of 14 amino acids. The CDR3 reads CASSEGQRPYEQYF. The DNA for the CDR3 is TGCGCCAGCAGTGAAGGCCAGCGCCCCTACGAGCAGTACTTC.

This chain joins TRBV14 and TRBJ1-2; a weak D match, TRBD1 (6 bases). Trimming stripped 1 base from V and 4 bases from J, with 10 bases between. This CDR3 is 14 amino acids long. Germline V CDR1 and CDR2: SGHDN, FVKESK. The CDR3 nucleotides read TGTGCCAGCAGCCAAGTGGAGGGGGTCTATGGCTACACCTTC. Translating it yields CASSQVEGVYGYTF.

The genes are TRBV19 and TRBJ2-4, with D hard to call. Per germline, CDR1 LNHDA and CDR2 SQIVND (reference sequence). The CDR3 has 13 residues. V lost 4 bases to trimming and J lost 7 bases, with 11 bases between them. CDR3 sequence: CASSRQGPNIQYF. The CDR3 region has the DNA TGTGCCAGTAGTAGACAAGGGCCGAACATTCAGTACTTC.

The sample holds one count of this clone. The chain links TRBV7-6 to TRBJ1-2; no firm D call. Per the germline V gene, CDR1 is SGHVS and CDR2 is FNYEAQ. The CDR3 runs 14 residues. V lost 5 bases and J 7 bases, leaving 17 bases between the germline ends. The CDR3 region is CASSPAQGMGGYTF. CDR3 coding DNA: TGTGCCAGCAGCCCAGCCCAAGGAATGGGTGGCTACACCTTC.

The count of this clone is one. This chain links TRBV10-3 with TRBJ2-7, with 9 bases identical to TRBD1. The J segment lost 2 bases and the V segment lost 0 bases, leaving 2 bases of the junction unmatched. The CDR3 runs 15 residues. Germline values: CDR1 ENHRY, CDR2 SYGVKD. The CDR3 here is CAISESQGATYEQYF. For the CDR3, the DNA is TGTGCCATCAGTGAGTCACAGGGGGCTACCTACGAGCAGTACTTC.

V is TRBV19 and J is TRBJ1-5; D perhaps matches TRBD1 (6 bases). The CDR3 has 15 residues. Germline CDR1 and CDR2: LNHDA and SQIVND (reference sequence). V gave up 3 bases and J gave up 4 bases, with 13 bases separating them. The CDR3 loop reads CASSIHRAPNQPQHF. The CDR3 region has the DNA TGTGCCAGTAGTATCCACAGGGCCCCTAATCAGCCCCAGCATTTT.

CDR3 residues: CASSQDLGVIPQHF. In DNA, the CDR3 is TGCGCCAGCAGCCAAGATCTAGGGGTCATTCCCCAGCATTTT. The chain couples TRBV4-3 to TRBJ1-5, with D maybe TRBD1 (5 bases). The germline CDR1 and CDR2 sequences are LGHNA and YSLEER. V was cut by 0 bases and J by 10 bases, with 13 bases left in between. The CDR3 sequence is 14 residues long.

The rearrangement joins TRBV12-5 to TRBJ1-4; tentative D call: TRBD1 (5 bases). The CDR3 loop spans 13 amino acids. Germline values: CDR1 LGHNT, CDR2 FRNRAP. The V gene lost 6 bases and the J gene lost 7 bases, with 12 bases spanning the gap. The CDR3 bases are TGTGCTAGTGGAATGGGGGGGAGTGAAAAACTGTTTTTT. This codes for CASGMGGSEKLFF.

The chain has TRBV30 and TRBJ2-3; D perhaps matches TRBD1 (6 bases). Trimming stripped 0 bases from V and 6 bases from J, with 7 bases between. The CDR3 runs 12 residues. CDR1 is GTSNPN, CDR2 SVGIG, per germline (reference sequence). This CDR3 is CAWSVTGDTQYF. The CDR3, as DNA: TGTGCCTGGAGTGTTACAGGGGATACGCAGTATTTT.

The V and J genes are TRBV9 and TRBJ2-7, with D tentatively TRBD1 (5 bases). The CDR3 extends over 14 amino acids. V was clipped by 2 bases and J by 3 bases, with 12 bases between them. CDR1 SGDLS and CDR2 YYNGEE come from the germline V gene. Here the CDR3 reads CASSVGHGGYEQYF. The CDR3 DNA follows: TGTGCCAGCAGCGTCGGACACGGCGGCTACGAGCAGTACTTC.

V and J are TRBV7-9 and TRBJ1-5; weak D call: TRBD1 (5 bases). Trimming stripped 4 bases from V and 11 bases from J, with 18 bases between. The CDR3 runs 14 residues. Per germline, CDR1 SEHNR and CDR2 FQNEAQ (reference sequence). This CDR3 reads CASSSFFGEGTQHF. Written as DNA, the CDR3 is TGTGCCAGCAGCTCGTTCTTCGGGGAGGGGACCCAGCATTTT.

The chain employs TRBV27 and TRBJ2-7, with TRBD1 matching 7 bases. The CDR3 loop spans 12 amino acids. CDR1 and CDR2 from the germline V gene are MNHEY and SMNVEV (reference sequence). V shed 5 bases and J 6 bases; nucleotides not matched to a gene: 4. The CDR3 is CASSPGGSEQYF. Here the CDR3 DNA reads TGTGCCAGCAGTCCAGGGGGTTCCGAGCAGTACTTC.

The chain is built from TRBV9 and TRBJ2-2; tentatively, D is TRBD1 (7 bases). The CDR3 spans 14 residues. Deletions cut 1 base from V and 5 bases from J, with 9 bases between. The V gene's germline CDR1 is SGDLS and CDR2 YYNGEE. The CDR3 coding sequence is TGTGCCAGCAGCGTACAGGGGGGAACCGGGGAGCTGTTTTTT. Amino acid sequence: CASSVQGGTGELFF.